The present T cell receptor beta chain was sequenced within a study of identical twins. General observations from the study: Conclusions were based on cross-sectional statistical analysis, without following the same donors. Twin pairs' shared out-of-frame alpha sequences were enriched in low generation probability. Zero-insertion analyses might be partly confounded by invariant T cells like MAIT and iNKT.

Each cDNA held unique molecular identifiers, and template switching gave it a universal primer site. TCRdb analysed the 5' RACE reads with MiXCR anew, one entry per CDR3 protein. The table has fewer than 500,000 distinct CDR3 sequences, roughly an eighth seen once; the top ten hold about 0.97%. This CDR3 region has 14 residues. Trimming stripped 5 bases from V and 2 bases from J, with 13 bases between. Germline V CDR1 and CDR2: SGHTA, FQGNSA. This clonotype was found many times. What it binds is unknown. In addition, the sample was reused for a study of yellow fever vaccine responses in identical twins.

The TCR comes from a woman aged 18-35 years in good health. Sequencing was done on a sample of CD4+ T cells sorted from blood. This chain joins TRBV7-2 and TRBJ2-7, with D perhaps given as TRBD1 or TRBD2 (6 bases each). The CDR3 loop is CASSGRGGTYEQYF. The CDR3 DNA follows: TGTGCCAGCAGCGGCAGGGGAGGCACCTACGAGCAGTACTTC.